These 10 T cell receptor beta chains originate from one sample sequenced in a study of cytomegalovirus exposure and HLA in healthy donors. 13 Jbeta primers and 60 Vbeta primers were used for the PCR. Sequenced by immunoSEQ multiplex PCR; TCRdb stores in-frame clones only, minus some. The table records 150,000 to 180,000 clones, approximately 80% of them present only once. The sequencing sample was made of PBMCs. The receptors originated from a man under 40 in good health and CMV-seropositive.

This clone was observed a handful of times. This chain links TRBV5-1 with TRBJ2-7; no reliable D call. The ends were cut back, 1 base at V and 3 bases at J, with 5 bases in the middle. Germline lookup yields CDR1 SGHRS and CDR2 YFSETQ. CDR3 size: 12 residues. Here the CDR3 reads CASSLPSYEQYF. CDR3 sequence (DNA): TGCGCCAGCAGCTTGCCTAGCTACGAGCAGTACTTC.

The chain uses TRBV7-9 and TRBJ2-7; 12 positions agree with TRBD2. Germline V gives CDR1 SEHNR, CDR2 FQNEAQ (reference sequence). After removal of 5 bases from V and 0 bases from J, the junction contained 11 bases not matched to a gene. CDR3 size: 18 residues. CDR3 sequence (DNA): TGTGCCAGCAGCCAAGGCTGGACTAGCGGGGAACACTCCTACGAGCAGTACTTC. Amino acids: CASSQGWTSGEHSYEQYF.

The V and J genes are TRBV7-9 and TRBJ2-7, with D perhaps TRBD1 (5 bases). This CDR3 region has 14 residues. The germline V gene has CDR1 SEHNR and CDR2 FQNEAQ (reference sequence). The V end lost 2 bases, the J end lost 6 bases, and 14 bases lay between the germline ends. CDR3 sequence (DNA): TGTGCCAGCAGCTTATCTCTGCAGGGTGGCGAGCAGTACTTC. It yields the protein CASSLSLQGGEQYF.

The genes are TRBV9 and TRBJ2-2; the D gene is possibly TRBD1 (6 bases). The CDR3 sequence is 14 residues long. V was clipped by 6 bases and J by 3 bases, with 12 bases between them. In germline, CDR1 is SGDLS, CDR2 YYNGEE. This CDR3 is CASTRSGDTGELFF. The CDR3 DNA sequence: TGTGCCAGCACTCGATCAGGGGACACCGGGGAGCTGTTTTTT.

The chain uses TRBV6-4 and TRBJ2-7; the match to TRBD2 covers 11 bases. The germline V gene has CDR1 MRHNA and CDR2 SNTAGT. This CDR3 region has 15 residues. Germline trimming cut 6 bases from V and 3 bases from J; bases unmatched to any gene: 7. The CDR3 DNA reads TGTGCCAGCAGCCCCGGACTAGCGGGCGTCTACGAGCAGTACTTC. It is translated as CASSPGLAGVYEQYF.

The sample holds a few counts of this clone. The CDR3 here is CASILRGLMNTEAFF. The CDR3 coding sequence is TGTGCCAGCATTTTGAGGGGGCTGATGAACACTGAAGCTTTCTTT. The rearrangement links TRBV6-1 to TRBJ1-1; 7 bases are a match to TRBD1. The ends lost 7 bases at V and 0 bases at J; junction bases unmatched: 8. The CDR3 sequence is 15 residues long. Germline CDR1 MNHNS, CDR2 SASEGT.

Note on this clone: At one boundary the junction diverges from the germline segment, which might be a read error. This chain uses TRBV29-1 with TRBJ2-3; tentative D call: TRBD2 (5 bases). The CDR3 runs 11 residues. Per the germline V gene, CDR1 is SQVTM and CDR2 is ANQGSEA. This CDR3 reads CGGSSTDTQYF. The CDR3 region has the DNA TGCGGTGGATCTAGCACCGATACGCAGTATTTT.

In its sample, this clone was seen a few times. V gene TRBV19 combines with J gene TRBJ1-1; D perhaps matches TRBD1 (6 bases). Germline V gene sequence: CDR1 LNHDA, CDR2 SQIVND (reference sequence). V was clipped by 6 bases and J by 1 base, with 12 bases between them. CDR3 length: 14 amino acids. CDR3 nucleotides: TGTGCCAGTAGATCGGACAGACCGAACACTGAAGCTTTCTTT. Protein: CASRSDRPNTEAFF.

The chain combines TRBV7-9 with TRBJ2-1, with 7 bases that match TRBD2. The ends lost 1 base at V and 9 bases at J; junction bases unmatched: 6. The germline CDR1 and CDR2 sequences are SEHNR and FQNEAQ (reference sequence). The CDR3 extends over 14 amino acids. The CDR3 loop is CASSLEGGRAEQFF. In DNA form, the CDR3 reads TGTGCCAGCAGCTTAGAGGGCGGGAGAGCTGAGCAGTTCTTC.

This clone was detected a few times. J is TRBJ2-7 and V is TRBV7-9; TRBD2 matches at 11 bases. CDR3 length equals 16 residues. The J segment lost 4 bases and the V segment lost 0 bases, leaving 5 bases of the junction unmatched. Germline CDR1 reads SEHNR; CDR2 reads FQNEAQ (reference sequence). In DNA, the CDR3 is TGTGCCAGCAGCTTAGCTACTAGCGGGAGTTGGTACGAGCAGTACTTC. Encoded protein: CASSLATSGSWYEQYF.